This paragraph covers one TCR beta chain sequence. The PCR used 60 Vbeta and 13 Jbeta primers. TCRdb's copy holds only in-frame clones and misses some; the assay was immunoSEQ multiplex PCR. Here the sample spans roughly 120,000 clones, 82% being singletons. This record belongs to a study of cytomegalovirus exposure and HLA in healthy donors. Germline CDR1 is ENHRY and CDR2 is SYGVKD. This CDR3 contains 15 residues. V was pared by 2 bases and J by 9 bases, with 4 bases of the junction left unmatched. The sequenced sample was PBMCs. The V call is TRBV10-3, the J call TRBJ2-1; 13 nucleotides match TRBD2. The sequence came from a male donor in good health and CMV-seropositive. Written as DNA, the CDR3 is TGTGCCATCAGTGAGGGACTAGCGGGAGAAAGTGAGCAGTTCTTC. Residues: CAISEGLAGESEQFF.